This T cell receptor (beta chain) was sequenced in a study of T cells after yellow fever vaccination. As concerns this clonotype: Antigen specificity is unknown.

Template switching with 5'RACE generated the TCR cDNA and added a universal primer site and UMIs. TCRdb independently ran MiXCR on the 5' RACE reads; one entry per CDR3 protein. The table has 300,000 to 350,000 distinct CDR3 sequences, about 4.5% seen once. Study results and limitations: A large majority of primary-vaccination clones showed up again after the booster (approximately 96% CD4, 75% to 90% CD8). Weaker in magnitude, the secondary response showed a faster peak on day 5 versus 15. Highly abundant clonotypes carried over from the bulk population could end up in FACS-sorted repertoires as contaminants.

The CDR3 has 13 amino acids. V gave up 4 bases and J gave up 9 bases, with 18 bases separating them. CDR1 is SQVTM and CDR2 is ANQGSEA in the germline V gene. This chain uses TRBV29-1 with TRBJ1-1; no firm D call. The input for sequencing was PBMCs, taken 15 days after the yellow fever booster vaccination. This receptor was obtained from a man aged 18 to 30 who received the YFV17D yellow fever vaccine. The CDR3 loop reads CSVAYNVGGKAFF. The CDR3 DNA is TGCAGCGTTGCGTACAACGTAGGCGGGAAAGCTTTCTTT.